This T cell receptor beta chain was identified during a study of T cell responses to AZD1222 COVID-19 vaccine. Clones were sequenced by immunoSEQ multiplex PCR, and TCRdb holds only the in-frame ones, with some missing. The table has some 130,000 clones, about 90% seen once. V lost 7 bases and J lost 3, with 16 bases in between. The CDR3 extends over 15 amino acids. The germline V gene has CDR1 MDHEN and CDR2 SYDVKM. The source is an adult in good health. The genes are TRBV28 and TRBJ1-3; a weak D match, TRBD1 (6 bases). The specimen comprised peripheral blood, sampled on day 0 of MenACWY control vaccination. CDR3 protein: CASTSVGGLGNTIYF. As DNA, the CDR3 is TGTGCCAGCACCTCCGTGGGGGGGCTTGGAAACACCATATATTTT. Full variable domain (remainder filled in from reference TRBV28 and TRBJ1-3): DVKVTQSSRYLVKRTGEKVFLECVQDMDHENMFWYRQDPGLGLRLIYFSYDVKMKEKGDIPEGYSVSREKKERFSLILESASTNQTSMYLCASTSVGGLGNTIYFGEGSWLTVV.